This T cell receptor (beta chain) came from a study of T cells after yellow fever vaccination. Study findings and constraints: Only a minor proportion of clonotypes was detected across both CD4 and CD8 compartments. Peak timing came faster in the weaker secondary response, day 5 versus 15. Abundant clonotypes from the bulk population could get into FACS-sorted repertoires as contaminants.

Germline-derived CDR1 and CDR2 are MNHNS and SASEGT. The CDR3 has 10 residues. The ends were cut back, 3 bases at V and 10 bases at J, with 3 bases in the middle. In this sample, this clonotype turned up a few times. What it binds is unknown. By 5'RACE template switching, TCR cDNA was produced, with a universal primer site and UMIs added in the process. A single record per CDR3 protein comes from TCRdb applying MiXCR to the 5' RACE reads. The sample lists about 330,000 distinct CDR3 sequences; 7% to 9% were seen once. This specimen consisted of PBMCs, obtained about 49 days after the first yellow fever vaccination. This receptor was obtained from a man between 18 and 29 years old who received the YFV17D yellow fever vaccine. The chain uses TRBV6-1 and TRBJ1-4; D not certain. The CDR3 region is CASSDGKLFF. DNA for the CDR3: TGTGCCAGCAGTGATGGAAAACTGTTTTTT.